The present TCR beta chain was sequenced within a study of early T cells in non-severe SARS-CoV-2 infection (dated by TCRdb to about 2021). As for the study more broadly: TCR sequencing used bulk RNA from unsorted whole blood, so alpha and beta chains could not be paired. Results and caveats for the whole study, not just this receptor: Matching against VDJdb was skewed toward anti-spike CD8 responses, likely underestimated virus-specific expansions, and missed private and CD4 specificities.

A note on this clonotype: It has no known antigen specificity. No clone much larger than this one lies a single base away; base qualities are absent.

Set within a cohort of healthcare workers in London, UK, this nested case-control study involved weekly PCR testing of nasopharyngeal swabs along with blood sampling. Healthcare workers were recruited between 23 and 31 March 2020, during the week of the UK lockdown, and were followed weekly for up to 16 weeks. To prepare the library, 5' RACE was applied. Sequenced using a NextSeq 500. Unique molecular identifiers were attached to individual cDNA molecules in the TCR library protocol so that sequencing error and PCR bias could be corrected. TCR alpha and beta chains were both sequenced, and the abundances of alpha and beta sequences in each sample were closely correlated with each other. In the authors' own workflow: Decombinator V4 was used to annotate the V gene, J gene and CDR3 of the TCR sequences. Expanded TCRs were defined as changing significantly between any two time points under a Poisson model with p below 0.0001. TCR abundances were normalised to the total number of TCRs sequenced per sample and were expressed as counts per million. A search of VDJdb, accessed on 1 November 2021, was run for TCRs annotated to CMV, EBV and SARS-CoV-2, with TCRs annotated for multiple antigens excluded. TCRdb cleaned the public reads at Q25 with fastp, built clones with MiXCR and kept in-frame beta chains. A single entry per CDR3 protein holds the most common genes and DNA from its merged rows. None of the V and J calls come from the authors' own analysis; TCRdb made them. This sample is represented by about 63,000 distinct CDR3 sequences; around 13% of them were singletons. About 4.4% of the sample belongs to the ten largest clones.

The clonotype was recovered from an adult who was a healthcare worker with PCR-confirmed SARS-CoV-2 infection or an uninfected control (not recorded which). Sequenced: whole blood.

The DNA reads as follows: TGCAGTGCTCCGGGACAGGGAAAAACAGATACGCAGTATTTT. This yields the protein CSAPGQGKTDTQYF. The chain joins TRBV20-1 to TRBJ2-3, and 9 junctional nucleotides match TRBD1. Per the germline V gene (reference sequence), DFQATT is the CDR1 and SNEGSKA is the CDR2. The CDR3 holds 14 amino acids from the cysteine to the phenylalanine. The read is trimmed to its CDR3 DNA, 42 bases read in frame from base 1. V and J are trimmed by 5 bases and 3 bases, and the gene matches miss 6 bases of the junction.